Presented here are 29 T cell receptor beta chains from one specimen sequenced in a study of spatial heterogeneity in lung cancer. TCRdb independently ran MiXCR on the 5' RACE reads; one entry per CDR3 protein. The sample contains roughly 9,800 distinct CDR3 sequences, approximately 6.3% of which appear only once. Time point defined: sample taken at primary tumor resection. This sample comprised normal lung tissue next to the tumor, obtained at surgery. The receptors shown here come from a male donor with early-stage non-small cell lung cancer.

There are many counts of this clonotype. One junction end does not reproduce the germline sequence, and a read error may be involved. This chain connects TRBV7-2 to TRBJ2-5; no firm D call. Germline V gives CDR1 SGHTA, CDR2 FQGNSA. The CDR3 has 13 residues. The CDR3 reads CASSLWAEETQCF. As DNA, the CDR3 is TGTGCCAGCAGCTTGTGGGCGGAAGAGACCCAGTGCTTC. Variable domain in full (rest from reference TRBV7-2 and TRBJ2-5): GAGVSQSPSNKVTEKGKDVELRCDPISGHTALYWYRQSLGQGLEFLIYFQGNSAPDKSGLPSDRFSAERTGGSVSTLTIQRTQQEDSAVYLCASSLWAEETQCFGPGTRLLVL.

There are many counts of this clonotype. The chain is built from TRBV30 and TRBJ2-1; tentatively, D is TRBD1 (5 bases). CDR3 length: 17 amino acids. Per germline, CDR1 GTSNPN and CDR2 SVGIG (reference sequence). The CDR3 coding sequence is TGTGCGTTGGAGACAGAGCGACTCGGTTCGGCGACTCTTGAGCAGTTCTTC. Its protein product is CALETERLGSATLEQFF.

By share, this clonotype counts as medium-sized (0.01 to 0.1%). This chain connects TRBV6-2 or TRBV6-3 to TRBJ2-4; weak D call: TRBD1 (6 bases). V gave up 4 bases and J gave up 1 base, with 8 bases separating them. CDR3 length equals 14 residues. CDR1 and CDR2 (germline): MNHEY, SVGEGT. This chain's CDR3 is CASSLDSAKNIQYF. The CDR3 DNA reads as TGTGCCAGCAGTTTGGACAGCGCCAAAAACATTCAGTACTTC.

By sample share, this clonotype is medium-sized (0.01 to 0.1%). The V gene is TRBV19, the J gene TRBJ1-5; 7 nucleotides line up with TRBD1. This CDR3 has 15 residues. The ends lost 5 bases at V and 3 bases at J; junction bases unmatched: 7. CDR1 and CDR2 (germline): LNHDA, SQIVND (reference sequence). CDR3 in amino acids: CASSPDRVDNQPQHF. The CDR3, as DNA: TGTGCCAGTAGTCCCGACAGGGTTGACAATCAGCCCCAGCATTTT.

This clonotype appeared many times. V and J are TRBV7-2 and TRBJ2-5; TRBD2 matches at 11 bases. V gave up 5 bases and J gave up 5 bases; unmatched junction bases: 13. The germline V gene has CDR1 SGHTA and CDR2 FQGNSA. This CDR3 is built from 17 residues. Here the CDR3 reads CASSAPGLAARGETQYF. CDR3 DNA: TGTGCCAGCAGCGCTCCGGGACTAGCGGCCAGGGGGGAGACCCAGTACTTC. Drawing the rest from reference TRBV7-2 and TRBJ2-5, the complete variable domain is GAGVSQSPSNKVTEKGKDVELRCDPISGHTALYWYRQSLGQGLEFLIYFQGNSAPDKSGLPSDRFSAERTGGSVSTLTIQRTQQEDSAVYLCASSAPGLAARGETQYFGPGTRLLVL.

This clonotype showed up many times. The V call is TRBV7-2, the J call TRBJ2-3; possible D gene TRBD2, 6 bases. The CDR3 has 14 amino acids. V gave up 3 bases and J gave up 5 bases, with 12 bases separating them. Germline lookup yields CDR1 SGHTA and CDR2 FQGNSA. This chain's CDR3 is CASSLGGRVDTQYF. The CDR3 DNA sequence: TGTGCCAGCAGCTTGGGGGGTCGTGTAGATACGCAGTATTTT.

CDR3 protein: CASSWEGQETQYF. DNA for the CDR3: TGTGCCAGCAGCTGGGAGGGTCAAGAGACCCAGTACTTC. The chain recombines TRBV5-5 with TRBJ2-5, with TRBD2 matching over 7 bases. This CDR3 comprises 13 residues. Looked up from germline, CDR1 is SGHKS and CDR2 is YYEKEE (reference sequence). With V trimmed by 3 bases and J by 2 bases, 1 base remained unmatched.

This clonotype was seen at least ten times. The V call is TRBV24-1, the J call TRBJ2-1, with D possibly called TRBD1 or TRBD2 (6 bases each). Germline CDR1 and CDR2: KGHDR and SFDVKD. V was clipped by 3 bases and J by 7 bases, with 21 bases between them. This CDR3 spans 17 amino acids. The CDR3 here is CATSDRLRQEEGNEQFF. DNA for the CDR3: TGTGCCACCAGTGATAGGCTTCGACAGGAGGAGGGAAATGAGCAGTTCTTC.

Ten or more counts support this clonotype. The CDR3 region is CASSSRGGLNTEAFF. Here the CDR3 DNA reads TGTGCCAGCAGTTCTCGGGGGGGCTTGAACACTGAAGCTTTCTTT. The J gene is TRBJ1-1, the V gene TRBV12-3 or TRBV12-4, with D possibly matching TRBD1 (6 bases). This CDR3 region has 15 residues. V was trimmed by 4 bases and J by 0 bases, leaving 12 bases between them.

This clonotype was seen repeatedly, ten times or more. This chain links TRBV4-3 with TRBJ2-7; 8 nucleotides match TRBD1. Germline V gene data show CDR1 as LGHNA and CDR2 as YSLEER. The V segment lost 4 bases and the J segment 4 bases; nucleotides outside the gene matches: 9. The CDR3 length is 15 residues. The chain's CDR3 is CASSLLGQGRYEQYF. CDR3 in DNA: TGCGCCAGCAGCCTACTCGGACAGGGAAGGTACGAGCAGTACTTC.

Sample share makes this clonotype medium-sized. In DNA, the CDR3 is TGTGCCAGCAGCCCGTTAGGGGGGACAGACACCTACGAGCAGTACTTC. Translation: CASSPLGGTDTYEQYF. The chain links TRBV7-8 to TRBJ2-7; maybe TRBD1 (7 bases). CDR1 is SGHVS and CDR2 is FQNEAQ in the germline V gene. V lost 5 bases and J 2 bases, leaving 19 bases between the germline ends. CDR3 length: 16 residues. The full variable domain, in which reference TRBV7-8 and TRBJ2-7 provide the parts outside the CDR3, is GAGVSQSPRYKVAKRGQDVALRCDPISGHVSLFWYQQALGQGPEFLTYFQNEAQLDKSGLPSDRFFAERPEGSVSTLKIQRTQQEDSAVYLCASSPLGGTDTYEQYFGPGTRLTVT.

The gene calls are TRBV6-1 and TRBJ2-5; no clear D. Germline V gene lookup returns CDR1 MNHNS and CDR2 SASEGT. V was cut by 2 bases and J by 1 base, with 8 bases left in between. The CDR3 loop spans 14 amino acids. The CDR3 bases are TGTGCCAGCAGTGAATTAGGCAGCCAAGAGACCCAGTACTTC. Translated, it gives CASSELGSQETQYF.

Remarks on this clonotype: A much larger clone differs by one base, so this may be a read error. This chain connects TRBV6-5 to TRBJ2-1; weak D call: TRBD2 (6 bases). The CDR3 consists of 15 residues. In germline, CDR1 is MNHEY, CDR2 SVGAGI. The CDR3 DNA reads TGTGTCAGCAGTCCGAGAGTAGCGGACTACAATGAGCAGTTCTTC. Translated, it gives CVSSPRVADYNEQFF.

This clonotype was seen more than once but under ten times. This CDR3 is CASTLTANTGELFF. In nucleotides, the CDR3 is TGTGCCAGCACGTTGACGGCGAACACCGGGGAGCTGTTTTTT. The chain joins TRBV9 to TRBJ2-2; D is ambiguous. Per the germline V gene, CDR1 is SGDLS and CDR2 is YYNGEE. This CDR3 has 14 amino acids. V dropped 6 bases and J dropped 0 bases, with 9 bases sitting between them.

This clonotype was observed many times. The rearrangement links TRBV2 to TRBJ2-2; 9 nucleotides match TRBD1. J lost 0 bases, V lost 5 bases, and 10 bases had no gene match. CDR1 is SNHLY, CDR2 FYNNEI, per germline. This CDR3 spans 18 amino acids. In nucleotides, the CDR3 is TGTGCCAGCAGTCCCCACGGAACAGGGGGCGCGAACACCGGGGAGCTGTTTTTT. As protein: CASSPHGTGGANTGELFF.

The sample holds many counts of this clonotype. CDR3 loop: CSVGDTDTQYF. The CDR3 DNA is TGCAGCGTTGGGGATACAGATACGCAGTATTTT. The V call is TRBV29-1, the J call TRBJ2-3; D uncertain. The ends were cut back, 4 bases at V and 3 bases at J, with 5 bases in the middle. This CDR3 has 11 residues. Germline V gene sequence: CDR1 SQVTM, CDR2 ANQGSEA.

The genes are TRBV29-1 and TRBJ2-5; D is perhaps TRBD1 (5 bases). Germline V gene lookup returns CDR1 SQVTM and CDR2 ANQGSEA. The CDR3 is 14 residues long. The ends were cut back, 5 bases at V and 1 base at J, with 14 bases in the middle. DNA for the CDR3: TGCAGCGTTTCTGCGACAGCCTCCCAAGAGACCCAGTACTTC. The encoded protein is CSVSATASQETQYF.

This clonotype appeared many times. V and J are TRBV3-1 and TRBJ1-1; D unresolved. The CDR3 is made up of 11 amino acids. Germline CDR1 and CDR2: LGHDT and YNNKEL (reference sequence). Trimming cost V 5 bases and J 5 bases, with 6 bases left between them. The CDR3 sequence: CASSGPTEAFF. The CDR3, as DNA: TGTGCCAGCAGCGGGCCAACTGAAGCTTTCTTT.

This clonotype was counted ten times or more. The chain is built from TRBV15 and TRBJ1-1; D is ambiguous. Trimming took off 0 bases at V and 5 bases at J, with 10 bases between the two ends. Germline V CDR1 and CDR2: LNHNV, YYDKDF (reference sequence). The CDR3 extends over 14 amino acids. The CDR3 DNA sequence: TGTGCCACCAGCAGAGATGGTGGAGGAACTGAAGCTTTCTTT. This translates into CATSRDGGGTEAFF.

The chain joins TRBV7-2 to TRBJ2-5; 7 bases agree with TRBD2. The CDR3 is 15 residues long. V shed 4 bases, J shed 5 bases, and the junction held 10 bases outside the gene matches. The germline gives CDR1 SGHTA, CDR2 FQGNSA. CDR3 bases: TGTGCCAGCAGCTCATCCCCCGGGGGGTTGGAGACCCAGTACTTC. It codes for CASSSSPGGLETQYF.

This clonotype was counted at least ten times. V and J are TRBV28 and TRBJ1-6, with a possible D match to TRBD1 (5 bases). This CDR3 spans 10 amino acids. The germline gives CDR1 MDHEN, CDR2 SYDVKM. V was pared by 11 bases and J by 8 bases, with 7 bases between. The CDR3 sequence: CAAGYSPLHF. CDR3 DNA sequence: TGTGCCGCAGGGTATTCACCCCTCCACTTT.

In its sample, this clonotype is medium-sized. This rearrangement joins TRBV6-4 to TRBJ2-1, with 11 nucleotides matching TRBD2. The V gene end was trimmed by 6 bases and the J gene end by 4 bases; junction bases not matched to a gene: 5. Germline values: CDR1 MRHNA, CDR2 SNTAGT. CDR3 size: 15 residues. The CDR3 reads CASSATSGGYNEQFF. For the CDR3, the DNA is TGTGCCAGCAGCGCCACTAGCGGGGGATACAATGAGCAGTTCTTC.

The chain links TRBV7-3 to TRBJ2-1; perhaps TRBD2 as D (5 bases). The ends were cut back, 5 bases at V and 4 bases at J, with 15 bases in the middle. The CDR3 sequence is 15 residues long. CDR1 SGHTA and CDR2 FQGTGA come from the germline V gene. This CDR3 is CASSPQREIYNEQFF. The CDR3 DNA reads TGTGCCAGCAGCCCTCAGAGGGAGATTTACAATGAGCAGTTCTTC. Together with reference TRBV7-3 and TRBJ2-1, the CDR3 gives the full variable domain: GAGVSQTPSNKVTEKGKYVELRCDPISGHTALYWYRQSLGQGPEFLIYFQGTGAADDSGLPNDRFFAVRPEGSVSTLKIQRTERGDSAVYLCASSPQREIYNEQFFGPGTRLTVL.

In its sample, this clonotype ranks as medium-sized. This chain uses TRBV5-5 with TRBJ2-3; a weak D match, TRBD1 (6 bases). V dropped 2 bases and J dropped 6 bases, with 19 bases sitting between them. Germline V gives CDR1 SGHKS, CDR2 YYEKEE (reference sequence). This CDR3 region has 16 residues. This chain's CDR3 is CASSFRGSLHTDTQYF. CDR3 DNA: TGTGCCAGCAGCTTTAGGGGGAGCCTCCACACGGATACGCAGTATTTT.

The chain uses TRBV6-6 and TRBJ1-1; D not resolved. Germline-derived CDR1 and CDR2 are MNHNY and SVGAGI (reference sequence). The V gene lost 7 bases and the J gene lost 8 bases, with 17 bases spanning the gap. The CDR3 spans 13 residues. The CDR3 loop reads CASTDPVPVEAFF. CDR3 coding DNA: TGTGCCAGCACCGATCCGGTCCCCGTGGAAGCTTTCTTT.

This clonotype was counted many times. The chain joins TRBV7-3 to TRBJ2-6, with D possibly TRBD1 on 6 matching bases. The ends were cut back, 1 base at V and 4 bases at J, with 17 bases in the middle. The germline gives CDR1 SGHTA, CDR2 FQGTGA. The CDR3 extends over 18 amino acids. The DNA for the CDR3 is TGTGCCAGCAGCTTAAATGGGGGCATTAGTTCCGGGGCCAACGTCCTGACTTTC. Translated: CASSLNGGISSGANVLTF.

In this sample, this clonotype turned up many times. This sequence joins TRBV20-1 and TRBJ1-2; tentative D call: TRBD1 (5 bases). The CDR3 has 13 residues. V lost 0 bases to trimming and J lost 4 bases, with 9 bases between them. CDR1 and CDR2 from the germline V gene are DFQATT and SNEGSKA (reference sequence). The DNA for the CDR3 is TGCAGTGCTAGAGATCGAGGGGCCTATGGCTACACCTTC. Protein sequence: CSARDRGAYGYTF.

This clonotype was recorded many times. The chain combines TRBV27 with TRBJ2-3; 9 nucleotides align to TRBD2. The CDR3 loop spans 13 amino acids. Germline V lookup: CDR1 MNHEY, CDR2 SMNVEV (reference sequence). J lost 3 bases, V lost 7 bases, and 2 bases had no gene match. The CDR3 here is CASKGLATDTQYF. CDR3 nucleotides: TGTGCCAGCAAGGGACTAGCAACAGATACGCAGTATTTT.

This clonotype was detected many times. V usage is TRBV9 and J usage is TRBJ1-3; 7 bases are a match to TRBD1. CDR1 and CDR2 (germline): SGDLS, YYNGEE. The trim removed 3 bases at V and 0 bases at J, leaving 6 bases unmatched. The CDR3 contains 16 residues. CDR3 in amino acids: CASSDRGPHSGNTIYF. CDR3 DNA: TGTGCCAGCAGCGACAGGGGTCCTCACTCTGGAAACACCATATATTTT. The full variable domain, with the rest looked up from reference TRBV9 and TRBJ1-3, is DSGVTQTPKHLITATGQRVTLRCSPRSGDLSVYWYQQSLDQGLQFLIQYYNGEERAKGNILERFSAQQFPDLHSELNLSSLELGDSALYFCASSDRGPHSGNTIYFGEGSWLTVV.